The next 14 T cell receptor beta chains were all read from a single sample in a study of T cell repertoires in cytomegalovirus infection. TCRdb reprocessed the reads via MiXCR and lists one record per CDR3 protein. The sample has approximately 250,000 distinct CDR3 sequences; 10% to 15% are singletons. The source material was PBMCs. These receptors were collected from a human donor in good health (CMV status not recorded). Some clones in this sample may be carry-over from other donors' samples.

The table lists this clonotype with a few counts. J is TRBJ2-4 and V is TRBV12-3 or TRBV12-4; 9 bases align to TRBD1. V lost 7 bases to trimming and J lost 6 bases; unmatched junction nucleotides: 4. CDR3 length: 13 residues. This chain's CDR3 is CASIPTGGNIQYF. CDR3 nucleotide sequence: TGTGCCAGCATCCCGACAGGGGGAAACATTCAGTACTTC.

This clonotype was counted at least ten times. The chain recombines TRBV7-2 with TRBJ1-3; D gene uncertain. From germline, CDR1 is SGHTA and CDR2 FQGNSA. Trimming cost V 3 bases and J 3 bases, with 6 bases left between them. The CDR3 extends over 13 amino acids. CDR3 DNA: TGTGCCAGCAGCTTGGGCAGTGGAAACACCATATATTTT. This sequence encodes CASSLGSGNTIYF. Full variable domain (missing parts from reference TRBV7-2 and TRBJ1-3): GAGVSQSPSNKVTEKGKDVELRCDPISGHTALYWYRQSLGQGLEFLIYFQGNSAPDKSGLPSDRFSAERTGGSVSTLTIQRTQQEDSAVYLCASSLGSGNTIYFGEGSWLTVV.

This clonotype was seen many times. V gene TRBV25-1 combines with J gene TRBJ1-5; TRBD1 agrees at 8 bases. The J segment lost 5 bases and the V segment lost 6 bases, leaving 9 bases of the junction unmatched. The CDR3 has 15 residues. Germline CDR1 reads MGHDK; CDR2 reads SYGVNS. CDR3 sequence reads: CASRETGDKDQPQHF. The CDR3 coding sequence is TGTGCCAGCAGAGAGACAGGGGATAAGGATCAGCCCCAGCATTTT. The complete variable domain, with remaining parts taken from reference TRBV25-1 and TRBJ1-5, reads EADIYQTPRYLVIGTGKKITLECSQTMGHDKMYWYQQDPGMELHLIHYSYGVNSTEKGDLSSESTVSRIRTEHFPLTLESARPSHTSQYLCASRETGDKDQPQHFGDGTRLSIL.

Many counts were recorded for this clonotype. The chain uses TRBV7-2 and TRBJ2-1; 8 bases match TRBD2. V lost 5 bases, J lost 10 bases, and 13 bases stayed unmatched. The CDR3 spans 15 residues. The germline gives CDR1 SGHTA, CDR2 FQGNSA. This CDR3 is CASSQGLGGIKEQFF. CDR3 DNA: TGTGCCAGCAGCCAGGGACTAGGAGGAATCAAGGAGCAGTTCTTC.

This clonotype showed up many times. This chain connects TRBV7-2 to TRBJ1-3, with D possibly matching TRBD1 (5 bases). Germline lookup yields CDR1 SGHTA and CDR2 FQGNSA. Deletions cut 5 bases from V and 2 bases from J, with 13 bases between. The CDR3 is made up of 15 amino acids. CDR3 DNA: TGTGCCAGCAGCCAGTACCGGGGCGCTGGAAACACCATATATTTT. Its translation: CASSQYRGAGNTIYF.

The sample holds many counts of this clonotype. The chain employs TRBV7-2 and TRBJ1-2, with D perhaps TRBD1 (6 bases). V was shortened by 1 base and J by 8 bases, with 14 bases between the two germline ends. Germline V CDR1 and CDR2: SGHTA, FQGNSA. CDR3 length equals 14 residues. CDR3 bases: TGTGCCAGCAGCTTAGGGGAGGGGGGTGGAGGCTACACCTTC. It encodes CASSLGEGGGGYTF. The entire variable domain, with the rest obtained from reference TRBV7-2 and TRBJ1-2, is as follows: GAGVSQSPSNKVTEKGKDVELRCDPISGHTALYWYRQSLGQGLEFLIYFQGNSAPDKSGLPSDRFSAERTGGSVSTLTIQRTQQEDSAVYLCASSLGEGGGGYTFGSGTRLTVV.

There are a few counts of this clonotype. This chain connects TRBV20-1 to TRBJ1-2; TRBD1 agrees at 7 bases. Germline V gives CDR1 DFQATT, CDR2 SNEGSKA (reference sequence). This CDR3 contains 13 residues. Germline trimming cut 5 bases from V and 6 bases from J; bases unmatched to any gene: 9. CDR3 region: CSARTGDKDGYTF. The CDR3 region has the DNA TGCAGTGCTCGGACAGGAGATAAGGATGGCTACACCTTC.

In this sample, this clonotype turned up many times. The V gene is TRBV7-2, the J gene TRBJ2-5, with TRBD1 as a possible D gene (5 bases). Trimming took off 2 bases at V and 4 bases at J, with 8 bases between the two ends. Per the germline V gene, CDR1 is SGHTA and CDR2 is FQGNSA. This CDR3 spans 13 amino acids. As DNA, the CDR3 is TGTGCCAGCAGCTTATGGCAGGGAGAGACCCAGTACTTC. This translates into CASSLWQGETQYF.

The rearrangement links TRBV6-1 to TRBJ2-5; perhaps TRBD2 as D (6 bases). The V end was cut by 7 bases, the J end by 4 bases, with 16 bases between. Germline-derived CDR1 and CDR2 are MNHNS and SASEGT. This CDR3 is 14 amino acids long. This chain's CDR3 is CASTDELAGETQYF. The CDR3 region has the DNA TGTGCCAGCACTGATGAACTAGCTGGAGAGACCCAGTACTTC.

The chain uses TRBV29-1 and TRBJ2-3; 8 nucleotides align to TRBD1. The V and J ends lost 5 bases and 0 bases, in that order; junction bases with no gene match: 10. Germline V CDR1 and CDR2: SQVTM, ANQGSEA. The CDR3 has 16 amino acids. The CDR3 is CSVHGQGDASTDTQYF. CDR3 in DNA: TGCAGCGTTCATGGACAGGGCGACGCTAGCACAGATACGCAGTATTTT.

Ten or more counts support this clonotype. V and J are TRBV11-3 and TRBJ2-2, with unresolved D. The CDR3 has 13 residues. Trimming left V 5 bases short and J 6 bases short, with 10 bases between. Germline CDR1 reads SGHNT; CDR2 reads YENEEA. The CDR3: CASSPHRAGELFF. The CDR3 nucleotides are TGTGCCAGCAGCCCCCATCGGGCCGGGGAGCTGTTTTTT.

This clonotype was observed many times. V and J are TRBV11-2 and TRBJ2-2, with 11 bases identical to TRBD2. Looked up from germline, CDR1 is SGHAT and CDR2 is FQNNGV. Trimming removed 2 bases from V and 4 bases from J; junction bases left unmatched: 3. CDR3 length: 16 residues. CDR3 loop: CASSLTSGSGTGELFF. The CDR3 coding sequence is TGTGCCAGCAGCTTAACTAGCGGGAGTGGCACCGGGGAGCTGTTTTTT.

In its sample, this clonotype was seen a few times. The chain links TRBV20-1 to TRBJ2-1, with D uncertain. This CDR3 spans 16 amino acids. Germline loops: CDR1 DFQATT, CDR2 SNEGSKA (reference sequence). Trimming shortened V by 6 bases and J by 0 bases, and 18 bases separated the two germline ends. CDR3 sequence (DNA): TGCAGTGCCTTTGGTGAGTCCCCGAGCTCCTACAATGAGCAGTTCTTC. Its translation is CSAFGESPSSYNEQFF.

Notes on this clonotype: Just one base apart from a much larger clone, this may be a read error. The CDR3 bases are TGCGCCAGCAGAAAGACGGCGGAGAGCACTGAAGCTTTCTTT. This codes for CASRKTAESTEAFF. The chain carries TRBV5-1 and TRBJ1-1; no clear D gene. The CDR3 length is 14 residues. Germline values: CDR1 SGHRS, CDR2 YFSETQ. Trimming stripped 5 bases from V and 4 bases from J, with 15 bases between.